This T cell receptor (beta chain) was captured by sequencing in a study of T cell responses to AZD1222 COVID-19 vaccine (dated by TCRdb to 2020 to 2023). Background for the entire study: AZD1222 recipients given second doses at about 4 weeks or at about 12 weeks were pooled, since spike-specific TCR depth and breadth were not found to differ between the two schedules. TCR sequencing was performed for roughly 240 trial participants, of whom roughly 200 were given two doses of AZD1222 and some 26 were given two doses of MenACWY control vaccine. Enrollment into the trials was organized by age into subgroups of 18-55, 56-69 and 70-plus years, and those subgroups contained approximately 160, 26 and 62 TCR-sequenced participants, respectively. General findings and caveats noted by the study authors: In the small 56-69-year group, the increase in depth fell short of significance, most likely because of low power. Reportedly, almost half of the unique spike-specific TCRs recognized epitopes lying outside the regions that are mutated in the B.1.351 and B.1.1.7 variants. Participants were mostly white British and included more females than males, and it was suggested by the authors that clonal diversity may have been underestimated. Conclusions about previously exposed vaccinees were limited because only six or seven AZD1222 recipients were SARS-CoV-2 seropositive at baseline. Spike-specific TCR breadth and depth rose significantly after two AZD1222 doses compared with day 0 and with MenACWY recipients. Because no samples from the day 14 peak response were available, repertoires could be characterized only after the peak T cell response. CD4 TCRs associated with the vaccine covered the entire spike protein, and the dominant responses were in regions 160-218 and 743-854.

The CDR3 regions of human TCRbeta chains were analyzed by immunosequencing. The study's own analysis went as follows. TCRs in the repertoires were matched against a reference library of SARS-CoV-2-specific TCRs that had been generated with the MIRA antigen-specificity platform. Breadth was defined as the fraction of unique TCRs that were SARS-CoV-2-associated. Depth was defined as the fraction of total T cells that were SARS-CoV-2-associated. Using the MIRA data, each spike-specific TCR was assigned both to the spike region to which the TCR was reactive and to a CD4 or CD8 class. Log10-transformed breadth and depth values were compared by one-way ANOVA with Sidak's multiple comparisons tests. The table comes from immuneACCESS by way of TCRdb, which keeps in-frame sequences with V and J called. Part of the clones is missing from these tables; in studies checked, under half for an unresolved V gene and the rest for unknown reasons. V and J calls and clone size are those listed in that table; D and trimming were worked out from the DNA. The table for this sample lists approximately 60,000 clones; 76% of them were counted only once. Together, the top ten hold more than 13% of the sample.

Concerning this clone: It has no known antigen specificity. No much larger clone is present one base from it, and per-base qualities are unavailable.

The time point tag for this specimen amounts to: baseline before first vaccination. The vaccinee samples were drawn from two UK trials, COV001 and COV002, one of which was a single-blind randomized controlled phase 2/3 trial testing AZD1222 (ChAdOx1 nCoV-19) in healthy adults. Trial participant PBMC samples were collected at day 0 and day 28 after the second dose for TCRbeta chain sequencing. The CDR3 covers 13 residues, taking in both the cysteine and the phenylalanine. Just the 39-base CDR3 DNA is kept, in frame starting at base 1. CDR1 and CDR2 are read off the germline V gene as SGHAT and FQNNGV. V lost 0 bases and J lost 6 bases; the stretch between them is 8 bases long.

The sequencing here drew on peripheral blood, taken on day 0 of AZD1222 vaccination. This receptor was taken from an adult in good health. Here the chain combines TRBV11-2 and TRBJ1-1; the D gene identity is not certain. The CDR3 protein: CASSLDLMAEAFF. The DNA sequence is as follows: TGTGCCAGCAGCTTAGACCTGATGGCTGAAGCTTTCTTT.